The T cell receptor (beta chain) under discussion was sequenced for a study of T cells in Graves' hyperthyroidism and ophthalmopathy. Study-level points and caveats: Most thyroid-expanded clonotypes above 0.001 were also found in blood.

RNA transcripts gave rise to amplified TCR beta CDR3 regions. HTBI primers drove first-round RT-PCR of the TCR CDR3. TCRdb called the multiplex PCR reads again in MiXCR, with one record for every CDR3 protein. The repertoire consists of over 300,000 distinct CDR3 sequences, with roughly 15% occurring once and the leading ten covering about a third. This clonotype was observed a handful of times. Its target is unknown. Thyroid ultrasound and orbital computed tomography, with clinical symptoms and serum thyroxine and TRAb, informed diagnoses. The CDR3 is 14 residues long. Trimming cost V 6 bases and J 2 bases, with 15 bases left between them. Germline V gives CDR1 DFQATT, CDR2 SNEGSKA (reference sequence).

Sequencing was performed on blood. The clonotype comes from a woman aged 40-49 years with Graves' ophthalmopathy. The rearrangement links TRBV20-1 to TRBJ2-3; D call uncertain. CDR3 nucleotides: TGCAGTGCCGCCCCACCGGAGCACACAGATACGCAGTATTTT. This translates into CSAAPPEHTDTQYF.